This TCR beta chain comes out of a study of glioma-infiltrating T cells. Study-wide findings and caveats: Tissue-blood divergence was below expectation in non-neoplastic patients, above in gliomas. Very few CDR3 sequences were shared between tissue and blood.

At least ten counts were recorded for this clonotype. Its antigen is undetermined. Using RNA template, CDR3s of TCR alpha and beta were amplified with iRepertoire arm-PCR. Input was about 95-400 ng of tissue mRNA or PBMC total RNA. In TCRdb, the multiplex PCR reads were re-called with MiXCR into one record per CDR3 protein. The sample has around 99,000 distinct CDR3 sequences, under 30% seen once. The CDR3 is 13 residues long. The germline V and J ends were trimmed by 4 bases and 3 bases, with 10 bases remaining between them. From germline, CDR1 is SGHTA and CDR2 FQGTGA. This sequence was found in a human donor with low-grade glioma or glioblastoma, undergoing nonglioma brain surgery, or in good health (not recorded which). The rearrangement links TRBV7-3 to TRBJ2-7; D might be TRBD2 (5 bases). The material sequenced was glioma tissue, nonneoplastic brain tissue, or PBMCs (not recorded which). The CDR3 bases are TGTGCCAGCAGCTCCCCAGGAGGCTACGAGCAGTACTTC. Protein sequence: CASSSPGGYEQYF.